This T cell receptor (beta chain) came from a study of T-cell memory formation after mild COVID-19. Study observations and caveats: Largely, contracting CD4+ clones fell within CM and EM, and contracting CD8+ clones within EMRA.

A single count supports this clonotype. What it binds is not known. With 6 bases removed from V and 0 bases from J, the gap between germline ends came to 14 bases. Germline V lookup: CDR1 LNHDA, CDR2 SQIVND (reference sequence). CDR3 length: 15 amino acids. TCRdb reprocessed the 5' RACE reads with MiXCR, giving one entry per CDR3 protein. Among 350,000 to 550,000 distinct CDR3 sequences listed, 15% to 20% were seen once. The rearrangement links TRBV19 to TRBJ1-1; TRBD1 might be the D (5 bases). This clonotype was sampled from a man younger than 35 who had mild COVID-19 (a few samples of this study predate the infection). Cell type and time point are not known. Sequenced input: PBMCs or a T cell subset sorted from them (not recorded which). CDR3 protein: CASRDGGNMNTEAFF. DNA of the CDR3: TGTGCCAGTAGGGATGGGGGTAACATGAACACTGAAGCTTTCTTT.